The 17 T cell receptor beta chains listed next were all sequenced from one sample in a study of response to subunit inactivated influenza vaccine. A single record per CDR3 protein comes from TCRdb applying MiXCR to the RT-PCR reads. This sample has just under 550,000 distinct CDR3 sequences, with roughly 23% found just once. The sample was also reused in another study, on T cells expressing NK-cell markers. Turning to that study: Libraries used 5'RACE template switching adding universal primer site and UMIs.

Here the sequenced sample was CD4+ T cells sorted from PBMCs, taken roughly 12 days after vaccination. The receptor source for this set is a man aged 50-59 years who received an inactivated influenza vaccine.

The chain couples TRBV6-2 or TRBV6-3 to TRBJ2-1; perhaps TRBD2 as D (6 bases). The CDR3 is made up of 16 amino acids. The V gene's germline CDR1 is MNHEY and CDR2 SVGEGT. Deletions cut 8 bases from V and 2 bases from J, with 19 bases between. The CDR3 DNA follows: TGTGCCAGCTGCCTTGAGACTAGACGCACCTACAATGAGCAGTTCTTC. Translated, it gives CASCLETRRTYNEQFF.

A few counts support this clonotype. The rearrangement joins TRBV4-1 to TRBJ2-1, with 7 bases lining up with TRBD1. With V trimmed by 2 bases and J by 10 bases, 8 bases remained unmatched. The CDR3 has 14 amino acids. Germline V gene lookup returns CDR1 MGHRA and CDR2 YSYEKL. CDR3 in DNA: TGCGCCAGCAGCCAAATACACAGGGGCAGCGAGCAGTTCTTC. It encodes CASSQIHRGSEQFF.

The gene calls are TRBV6-1 and TRBJ2-7; D gene unclear. This CDR3 spans 13 amino acids. V was cut by 7 bases and J by 0 bases, with 10 bases left in between. Germline V gene data show CDR1 as MNHNS and CDR2 as SASEGT. The CDR3 coding sequence is TGTGCCAGCACAGCTGGGTACTCCTACGAGCAGTACTTC. Translation: CASTAGYSYEQYF.

This clonotype was seen a few times. The chain uses TRBV20-1 and TRBJ2-7, with D tentatively TRBD1 (6 bases). The CDR3 length is 13 residues. The germline gives CDR1 DFQATT, CDR2 SNEGSKA (reference sequence). V was pared by 6 bases and J by 4 bases, with 16 bases between. CDR3 sequence: CSAPRQDGYEQYF. The CDR3 region has the DNA TGCAGTGCACCGCGACAGGACGGATACGAGCAGTACTTC.

The DNA for the CDR3 is TGCAGTGCGAGCCGGGAGGTGAGTCAGCCCCAGCATTTT. Residues: CSASREVSQPQHF. V and J are TRBV20-1 and TRBJ1-5, with no clear D. The V end was cut by 6 bases, the J end by 6 bases, with 15 bases between. The CDR3 sequence is 13 residues long. Germline CDR1 and CDR2: DFQATT and SNEGSKA (reference sequence).

This clonotype came up a few times. V and J are TRBV7-9 and TRBJ2-7; D ambiguous. Germline V lookup: CDR1 SEHNR, CDR2 FQNEAQ (reference sequence). V dropped 1 base and J dropped 3 bases, with 4 bases sitting between them. CDR3 length equals 12 residues. This chain's CDR3 is CASSLDIYEQYF. CDR3 nucleotides: TGTGCCAGCAGCTTAGACATCTACGAGCAGTACTTC.

This clonotype has only a few counts. The DNA for the CDR3 is TGTGCCACCAGCAAAGGGGAAGGACAGTTCTCTGGAAACACCATATATTTT. As protein: CATSKGEGQFSGNTIYF. The chain joins TRBV15 to TRBJ1-3; possibly TRBD1 for D (6 bases). Trimming removed 4 bases from V and 0 bases from J, with 16 bases in between. Germline lookup yields CDR1 LNHNV and CDR2 YYDKDF (reference sequence). This CDR3 region has 17 residues.

The gene calls are TRBV27 and TRBJ1-5; TRBD1 matches 8 bases. The germline CDR1 and CDR2 sequences are MNHEY and SMNVEV (reference sequence). J lost 4 bases, V lost 6 bases, and 8 bases had no gene match. This CDR3 comprises 15 residues. The DNA of the CDR3 is TGTGCCAGCAGACAGACAGGGGTAAGGAATCAGCCCCAGCATTTT. Translation: CASRQTGVRNQPQHF.

This clonotype has just a few counts. The genes are TRBV4-3 and TRBJ2-7; 7 bases agree with TRBD1. The CDR3 has 15 residues. Germline values: CDR1 LGHNA, CDR2 YSLEER. V dropped 0 bases and J dropped 2; count of bases not matched to a gene: 4. CDR3 loop: CASSQDSQGAYEQYF. The CDR3 DNA reads as TGCGCCAGCAGCCAAGATTCGCAGGGGGCCTACGAGCAGTACTTC.

The V call is TRBV18, the J call TRBJ2-1, with 7 bases fitting TRBD1. This CDR3 spans 12 amino acids. The V and J ends lost 11 bases and 9 bases, in that order; junction bases with no gene match: 10. Germline V gene sequence: CDR1 KGHSH, CDR2 LQKENI. This chain's CDR3 is CAVTGDRVEQFF. The CDR3 region has the DNA TGTGCCGTCACAGGGGATCGAGTTGAGCAGTTCTTC.

V and J are TRBV25-1 and TRBJ2-5; D gene ambiguous. The CDR3 totals 15 residues. The germline CDR1 and CDR2 sequences are MGHDK and SYGVNS. V was pared by 1 base and J by 4 bases, with 13 bases between. This CDR3 is CASSESQVMGETQYF. DNA of the CDR3: TGTGCCAGCAGTGAATCTCAGGTGATGGGAGAGACCCAGTACTTC. The variable domain in full, completed from reference TRBV25-1 and TRBJ2-5, reads EADIYQTPRYLVIGTGKKITLECSQTMGHDKMYWYQQDPGMELHLIHYSYGVNSTEKGDLSSESTVSRIRTEHFPLTLESARPSHTSQYLCASSESQVMGETQYFGPGTRLLVL.

The chain is built from TRBV7-2 and TRBJ2-1, with no clear D. Germline V gene sequence: CDR1 SGHTA, CDR2 FQGNSA. The CDR3 extends over 15 amino acids. Trimming removed 4 bases at V and 5 bases at J, with 15 bases between. CDR3 DNA sequence: TGTGCCAGCAGCTATCCCCTCTTGCGGCACAATGAGCAGTTCTTC. Translating gives CASSYPLLRHNEQFF. The entire variable domain, with the rest obtained from reference TRBV7-2 and TRBJ2-1, is as follows: GAGVSQSPSNKVTEKGKDVELRCDPISGHTALYWYRQSLGQGLEFLIYFQGNSAPDKSGLPSDRFSAERTGGSVSTLTIQRTQQEDSAVYLCASSYPLLRHNEQFFGPGTRLTVL.

This clonotype was seen ten or more times. The J gene is TRBJ1-6, the V gene TRBV18, with D maybe TRBD1 (5 bases). Looked up from germline, CDR1 is KGHSH and CDR2 is LQKENI. CDR3 length: 14 amino acids. V lost 3 bases to trimming and J lost 6 bases, with 9 bases between them. Here the CDR3 DNA reads TGTGCCAGCTCACCGACGACAGTTAATTCACCCCTCCACTTT. Translation: CASSPTTVNSPLHF.

The table lists this clonotype with a few counts. The chain joins TRBV30 to TRBJ1-3, with 7 bases that match TRBD1. The CDR3 is 13 amino acids. In germline, CDR1 is GTSNPN, CDR2 SVGIG (reference sequence). The ends lost 4 bases at V and 5 bases at J; junction bases unmatched: 5. CDR3 sequence: CAWNKRGRNTIYF. The CDR3 region has the DNA TGTGCCTGGAACAAAAGGGGGCGAAACACCATATATTTT.

This chain uses TRBV7-9 with TRBJ1-4; D is unclear. The V end was cut by 5 bases, the J end by 0 bases, with 7 bases between. CDR1 and CDR2 (germline): SEHNR, FQNEAQ (reference sequence). The CDR3 sequence is 14 residues long. The CDR3 here is CASSPGSTNEKLFF. DNA of the CDR3: TGTGCCAGCAGCCCAGGTTCAACTAATGAAAAACTGTTTTTT.

The chain employs TRBV12-3 or TRBV12-4 and TRBJ2-7; 16 bases map to TRBD2. With V trimmed by 5 bases and J by 7 bases, 8 bases remained unmatched. The CDR3 has 16 amino acids. The CDR3 DNA sequence: TGTGCCAGCAGTCCTCGCGGGACTAGCGGGGGGGGAGAGCAGTACTTC. The encoded protein is CASSPRGTSGGGEQYF.

This clonotype appeared a few times. The chain employs TRBV7-8 and TRBJ1-1; 8 positions agree with TRBD1. The CDR3 has 15 amino acids. Germline V CDR1 and CDR2: SGHVS, FQNEAQ. Trimming took 1 base from V and 7 from J; bases not matched to a gene: 8. CDR3 nucleotide sequence: TGTGCCAGCAGCTTAGGACAGGGGATGGATATTGAAGCTTTCTTT. Its protein is CASSLGQGMDIEAFF.